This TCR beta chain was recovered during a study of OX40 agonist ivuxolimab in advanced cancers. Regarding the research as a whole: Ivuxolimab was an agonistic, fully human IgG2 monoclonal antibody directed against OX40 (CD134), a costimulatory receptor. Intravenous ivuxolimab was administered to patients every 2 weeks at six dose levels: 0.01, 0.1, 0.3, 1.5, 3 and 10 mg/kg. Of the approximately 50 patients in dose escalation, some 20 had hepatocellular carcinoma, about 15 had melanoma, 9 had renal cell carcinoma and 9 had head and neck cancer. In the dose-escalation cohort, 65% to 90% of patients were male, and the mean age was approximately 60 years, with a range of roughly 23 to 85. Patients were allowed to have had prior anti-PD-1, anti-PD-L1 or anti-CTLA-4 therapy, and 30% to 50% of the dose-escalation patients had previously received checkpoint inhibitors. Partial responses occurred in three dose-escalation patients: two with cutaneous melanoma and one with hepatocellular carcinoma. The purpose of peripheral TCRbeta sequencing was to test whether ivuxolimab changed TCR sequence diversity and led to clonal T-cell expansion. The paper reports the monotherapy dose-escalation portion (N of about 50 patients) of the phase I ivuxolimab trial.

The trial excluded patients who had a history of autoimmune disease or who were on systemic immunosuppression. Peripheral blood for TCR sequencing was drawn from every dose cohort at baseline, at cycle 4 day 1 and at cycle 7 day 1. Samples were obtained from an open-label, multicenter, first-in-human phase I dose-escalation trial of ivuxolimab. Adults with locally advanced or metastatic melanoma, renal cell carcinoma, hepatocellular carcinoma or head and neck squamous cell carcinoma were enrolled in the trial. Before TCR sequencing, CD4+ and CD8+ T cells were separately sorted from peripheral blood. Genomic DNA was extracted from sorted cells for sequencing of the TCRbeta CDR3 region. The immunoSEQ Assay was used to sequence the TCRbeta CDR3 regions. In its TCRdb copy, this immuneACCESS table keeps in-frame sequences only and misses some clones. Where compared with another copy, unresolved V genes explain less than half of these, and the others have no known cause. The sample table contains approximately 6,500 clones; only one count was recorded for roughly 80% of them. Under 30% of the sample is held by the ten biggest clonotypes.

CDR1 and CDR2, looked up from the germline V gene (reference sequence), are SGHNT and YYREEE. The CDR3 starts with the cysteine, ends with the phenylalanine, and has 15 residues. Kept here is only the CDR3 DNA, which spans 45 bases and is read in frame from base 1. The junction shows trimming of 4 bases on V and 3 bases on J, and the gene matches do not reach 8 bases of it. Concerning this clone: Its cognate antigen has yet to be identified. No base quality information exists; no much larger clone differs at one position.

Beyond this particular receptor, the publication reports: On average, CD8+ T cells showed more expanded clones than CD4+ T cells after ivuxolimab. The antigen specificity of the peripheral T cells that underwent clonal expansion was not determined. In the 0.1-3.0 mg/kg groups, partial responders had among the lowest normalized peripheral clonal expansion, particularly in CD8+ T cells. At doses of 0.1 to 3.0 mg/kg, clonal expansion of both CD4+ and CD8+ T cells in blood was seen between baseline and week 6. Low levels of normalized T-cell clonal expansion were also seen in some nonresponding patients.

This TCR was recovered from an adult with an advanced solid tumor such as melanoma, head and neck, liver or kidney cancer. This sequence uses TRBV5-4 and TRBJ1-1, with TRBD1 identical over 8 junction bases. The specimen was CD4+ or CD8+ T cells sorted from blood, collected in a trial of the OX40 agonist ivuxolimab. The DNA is TGTGCCAGCAGCCCGGACAGGGTGGGGGACACTGAAGCTTTCTTT. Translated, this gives CASSPDRVGDTEAFF. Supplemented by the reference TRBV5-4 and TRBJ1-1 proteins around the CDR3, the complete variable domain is ETGVTQSPTHLIKTRGQQVTLRCSSQSGHNTVSWYQQALGQGPQFIFQYYREEENGRGNFPPRFSGLQFPNYSSELNVNALELDDSALYLCASSPDRVGDTEAFFGQGTRLTVV.